These 11 T cell receptor beta chains were all obtained from the same sample, sequenced in a study of T cell responses to AZD1222 COVID-19 vaccine. Data came from immunoSEQ multiplex PCR; TCRdb stores just in-frame clones and leaves some out. The repertoire has 150,000 to 200,000 clones, 85% to 90% of them found once; the top ten carry around 5.5%. The source material was peripheral blood, sampled on day 0 of AZD1222 vaccination. The receptors stem from an adult in good health.

This clone has more than one count but fewer than ten. This chain links TRBV11-2 with TRBJ1-2; 7 bases line up with TRBD1. From germline, CDR1 is SGHAT and CDR2 FQNNGV. The junction had 11 bases not matched to a gene; V was cut back by 5 bases and J by 5 bases. The CDR3 is 15 residues long. The CDR3 region has the DNA TGTGCCAGCAGCCCCTCGGGGACAGCGATTTATGGCTACACCTTC. Translating gives CASSPSGTAIYGYTF.

The chain joins TRBV7-2 to TRBJ1-1; D gene uncertain. Germline CDR1 and CDR2: SGHTA and FQGNSA. Trimming removed 2 bases from V and 2 bases from J, with 6 bases in between. The CDR3 has 13 residues. The CDR3 nucleotides read TGTGCCAGCAGCTTAATTTCAAACACTGAAGCTTTCTTT. It yields the protein CASSLISNTEAFF. Filled out from reference TRBV7-2 and TRBJ1-1, the complete variable domain reads GAGVSQSPSNKVTEKGKDVELRCDPISGHTALYWYRQSLGQGLEFLIYFQGNSAPDKSGLPSDRFSAERTGGSVSTLTIQRTQQEDSAVYLCASSLISNTEAFFGQGTRLTVV.

DNA for the CDR3: TGCGCCAGCAGCTTGGGGGACAGATACACCTACGAGCAGTACTTC. This codes for CASSLGDRYTYEQYF. The gene calls are TRBV5-1 and TRBJ2-7; 7 nucleotides align to TRBD1. The V segment lost 0 bases and the J segment 2 bases; nucleotides outside the gene matches: 5. The CDR3 loop spans 15 amino acids. Germline CDR1 and CDR2: SGHRS and YFSETQ.

The count of this clone is one. The chain carries TRBV28 and TRBJ1-2; 9 bases line up with TRBD1. The CDR3 length is 13 residues. In germline, CDR1 is MDHEN, CDR2 SYDVKM. V lost 5 bases to trimming and J lost 6 bases; unmatched junction nucleotides: 4. The CDR3 protein is CASSVGQGDGYTF. DNA of the CDR3: TGTGCCAGCAGTGTGGGACAGGGAGATGGCTACACCTTC.

The V gene is TRBV5-4, the J gene TRBJ1-3, with D possibly matching TRBD1 (5 bases). The CDR3 extends over 17 amino acids. From germline, CDR1 is SGHNT and CDR2 YYREEE (reference sequence). V lost 0 bases to trimming and J lost 0 bases, with 13 bases between them. CDR3 sequence reads: CASSLDRPGGSGNTIYF. The CDR3 DNA reads as TGTGCCAGCAGCTTGGACAGGCCGGGGGGCTCTGGAAACACCATATATTTT.

The gene calls are TRBV28 and TRBJ2-7, with a possible D match to TRBD2 (6 bases). The V and J ends lost 2 bases and 7 bases respectively, with 6 bases between them. Germline CDR1 is MDHEN and CDR2 is SYDVKM. This CDR3 has 11 residues. The CDR3 loop is CASSLRGEQYF. The CDR3 DNA sequence: TGTGCCAGCAGTTTACGGGGGGAGCAGTACTTC.

The DNA of the CDR3 is TGTGCCAGCAGTTACTCGAGTTTATCCGGCAGGAACAATCAGCCCCAGCATTTT. It is translated as CASSYSSLSGRNNQPQHF. V gene TRBV6-2 or TRBV6-3 combines with J gene TRBJ1-5; D gene uncertain. The CDR3 contains 18 residues. Germline V gives CDR1 MNHEY, CDR2 SVGEGT. V lost 0 bases to trimming and J lost 3 bases, with 18 bases between them.

In DNA form, the CDR3 reads TGTGCCAGCAGCTTGGTTCCGGACCGGTTCACTGAAGCTTTCTTT. This gives the protein CASSLVPDRFTEAFF. V usage is TRBV5-6 and J usage is TRBJ1-1; D gene unclear. Germline V gives CDR1 SGHDT, CDR2 YYEEEE. The CDR3 runs 15 residues. Trimming took 0 bases from V and 4 from J, leaving 13 bases between them. Full variable domain (remainder filled in from reference TRBV5-6 and TRBJ1-1): DAGVTQSPTHLIKTRGQQVTLRCSPKSGHDTVSWYQQALGQGPQFIFQYYEEEERQRGNFPDRFSGHQFPNYSSELNVNALLLGDSALYLCASSLVPDRFTEAFFGQGTRLTVV.

The V and J genes are TRBV5-4 and TRBJ2-7; D unresolved. The CDR3 sequence is 15 residues long. Trimming stripped 0 bases from V and 3 bases from J, with 13 bases between. Germline V gene data show CDR1 as SGHNT and CDR2 as YYREEE (reference sequence). The CDR3 region has the DNA TGTGCCAGCAGCTTGGATCTTCTCGGCAACTACGAGCAGTACTTC. The encoded protein is CASSLDLLGNYEQYF. The full variable domain, completed using reference TRBV5-4 and TRBJ2-7, is ETGVTQSPTHLIKTRGQQVTLRCSSQSGHNTVSWYQQALGQGPQFIFQYYREEENGRGNFPPRFSGLQFPNYSSELNVNALELDDSALYLCASSLDLLGNYEQYFGPGTRLTVT.

The chain joins TRBV7-2 to TRBJ1-5; D is perhaps TRBD1 (5 bases). The CDR3 is made up of 15 amino acids. Per the germline V gene, CDR1 is SGHTA and CDR2 is FQGNSA. Trimming removed 4 bases from V and 6 bases from J, with 16 bases in between. The CDR3: CASSSGRRRGQPQHF. The CDR3 DNA is TGTGCCAGCAGCTCAGGGCGCCGAAGGGGTCAGCCCCAGCATTTT.

The rearrangement joins TRBV29-1 to TRBJ1-2, with unresolved D. The CDR3 loop spans 11 amino acids. Germline V CDR1 and CDR2: SQVTM, ANQGSEA. Trimming pared 5 bases from V and 0 bases from J, leaving 4 bases between. The CDR3 sequence: CSVTANYGYTF. DNA of the CDR3: TGCAGCGTTACAGCTAACTATGGCTACACCTTC.